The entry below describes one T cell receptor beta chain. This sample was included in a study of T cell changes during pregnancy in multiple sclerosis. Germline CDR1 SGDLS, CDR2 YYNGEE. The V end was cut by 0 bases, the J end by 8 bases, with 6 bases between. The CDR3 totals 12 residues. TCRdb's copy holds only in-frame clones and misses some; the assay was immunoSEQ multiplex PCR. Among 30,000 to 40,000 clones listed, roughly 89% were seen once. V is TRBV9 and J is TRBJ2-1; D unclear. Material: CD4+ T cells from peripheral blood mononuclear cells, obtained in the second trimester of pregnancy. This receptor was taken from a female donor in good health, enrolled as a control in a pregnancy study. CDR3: CASSVEIDEQFF. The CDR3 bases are TGTGCCAGCAGCGTAGAAATCGATGAGCAGTTCTTC.